This T cell receptor beta chain derives from a study of cytotoxic CD8 clonotypes in ibrutinib-treated CLL. V lost 5 bases and J lost 3; bases outside the gene matches: 3. The germline gives CDR1 MNHEY, CDR2 SMNVEV (reference sequence). This CDR3 is 14 amino acids long. This table comes from immunoSEQ multiplex PCR, and its TCRdb copy is limited to in-frame clones, with some not included. The sample comprises more than 200,000 clones, under 75% of which are singletons, and about 16% rests with the top ten. The sequencing used PBMCs, collected after 24 months of ibrutinib treatment. This TCR was recovered from a human donor with chronic lymphocytic leukemia. The rearrangement joins TRBV27 to TRBJ1-3; 8 bases agree with TRBD1. The CDR3 bases are TGTGCCAGCAGTCCAGGGGGCTTTGGAAACACCATATATTTT. Translating it yields CASSPGGFGNTIYF.